Following are 9 T cell receptor beta chains from one sample sequenced in a study of early stage breast cancer tumors. Data came from immunoSEQ multiplex PCR; TCRdb stores just in-frame clones and leaves some out. Among 25,000 to 35,000 clones listed, 60% to 80% were seen once. Sequencing input: blood. The receptors originated from a person in their 40s with breast cancer.

The chain joins TRBV4-1 to TRBJ1-2, with unresolved D. Germline V gene lookup returns CDR1 MGHRA and CDR2 YSYEKL. Deletions cut 1 base from V and 3 bases from J, with 15 bases between. The length of the CDR3 is 16 residues. CDR3 DNA: TGCGCCAGCAGCCAAGTCTTAAGGGCCTACCACTATGGCTACACCTTC. Translation gives CASSQVLRAYHYGYTF.

V gene TRBV9 combines with J gene TRBJ2-7; 15 positions agree with TRBD2. The CDR3 is made up of 14 amino acids. Trimming cost V 3 bases and J 6 bases; bases outside gene matches: 1. In germline, CDR1 is SGDLS, CDR2 YYNGEE. CDR3 DNA sequence: TGTGCCAGCAGCGGGGGACTAGCGGGAGGCGAGCAGTACTTC. Protein product: CASSGGLAGGEQYF.

This chain connects TRBV28 to TRBJ2-7; D might be TRBD2 (5 bases). CDR3 length: 13 residues. Germline V gene data show CDR1 as MDHEN and CDR2 as SYDVKM. V was pared by 2 bases and J by 6 bases, with 11 bases between. Here the CDR3 reads CASSLGLAPEQYF. The DNA of the CDR3 is TGTGCCAGCAGTTTAGGCCTAGCACCCGAGCAGTACTTC.

J is TRBJ1-2 and V is TRBV12-5; a possible D gene is TRBD1 (6 bases). This CDR3 comprises 14 residues. The germline V and J ends were trimmed by 5 bases and 6 bases, with 16 bases remaining between them. Germline assignment: CDR1 LGHNT and CDR2 FRNRAP. The chain's CDR3 is CASGPGATGNGYTF. The CDR3 DNA follows: TGTGCTAGTGGTCCGGGGGCAACGGGGAATGGCTACACCTTC.

V is TRBV7-2 and J is TRBJ2-3, with 12 bases aligning to TRBD2. The CDR3 covers 17 residues. Germline V gene data show CDR1 as SGHTA and CDR2 as FQGNSA. V lost 5 bases, J lost 3 bases, and 9 bases stayed unmatched. CDR3 sequence reads: CASSRYHGLAGTDTQYF. CDR3 coding DNA: TGTGCCAGCAGCCGGTACCATGGACTAGCGGGGACAGATACGCAGTATTTT.

The rearrangement uses TRBV4-1 and TRBJ1-4; 8 bases map to TRBD1. Germline lookup yields CDR1 MGHRA and CDR2 YSYEKL. The CDR3 sequence is 15 residues long. The junction had 6 bases not matched to a gene; V was cut back by 5 bases and J by 4 bases. CDR3 DNA: TGCGCCAGCAGCACACACGGACAGGGTAATGAAAAACTGTTTTTT. Residues: CASSTHGQGNEKLFF.

The rearrangement joins TRBV6-6 to TRBJ1-1; perhaps TRBD1 as D (6 bases). The germline CDR1 and CDR2 sequences are MNHNY and SVGAGI (reference sequence). The CDR3 length is 15 residues. V shed 5 bases and J shed 0 bases, with 13 bases lying between them. CDR3 sequence: CASSVRGPMNTEAFF. The CDR3 coding sequence is TGTGCCAGCAGTGTCAGGGGCCCCATGAACACTGAAGCTTTCTTT.

The chain recombines TRBV5-1 with TRBJ1-2; D is possibly TRBD1 (5 bases). This CDR3 is built from 15 residues. V was clipped by 7 bases and J by 6 bases, with 22 bases between them. Germline-derived CDR1 and CDR2 are SGHRS and YFSETQ. Written as DNA, the CDR3 is TGCGCCAGCGCTAGTGACGGGTTATTGGGGGATGGCTACACCTTC. Its protein product is CASASDGLLGDGYTF. Full variable domain (missing parts from reference TRBV5-1 and TRBJ1-2): KAGVTQTPRYLIKTRGQQVTLSCSPISGHRSVSWYQQTPGQGLQFLFEYFSETQRNKGNFPGRFSGRQFSNSRSEMNVSTLELGDSALYLCASASDGLLGDGYTFGSGTRLTVV.

V gene TRBV7-2 combines with J gene TRBJ2-1; D may be TRBD2 (7 bases). This CDR3 is built from 15 residues. Germline CDR1 SGHTA, CDR2 FQGNSA. The ends were cut back, 5 bases at V and 1 base at J, with 12 bases in the middle. The CDR3 DNA follows: TGTGCCAGCAGCCGGGGGGCAGTTTCCTACAATGAGCAGTTCTTC. It is translated as CASSRGAVSYNEQFF.